This TCR beta chain was sequenced during a study of shared clonotypes between healthy human individuals. The study, taken as a whole, reports: Sequencing of the sorted subsets was shown by rarefaction to be incomplete despite large depth.

This CDR3 spans 18 amino acids. After removal of 3 bases from V and 0 bases from J, the junction contained 10 bases not matched to a gene. Germline V lookup: CDR1 SGHAT, CDR2 FQNNGV. Points on this clone: Its target is unknown.

Per the study methods: Junction-only immunoSEQ data arrived without quality scores, meaning filtering differed. Assay: immunoSEQ multiplex PCR; the TCRdb copy retains only in-frame clones and omits some. V and J calls plus clone size are reproduced from that table; the DNA served to infer D and trimming. The sample has 1,400,000 or so clones; approximately 98.5% are singletons. Sequenced: naive CD4+ T cells sorted from blood. Noted subset: CD45RA+ positively selected. This clonotype was sampled from a man between 25 and 39 years old in good health. The chain is built from TRBV11-2 and TRBJ2-1; 8 positions agree with TRBD2. In DNA, the CDR3 is TGTGCCAGCAGCTTTAGACTAGCGACACGAAGCTCCTACAATGAGCAGTTCTTC. Its translation is CASSFRLATRSSYNEQFF.